Detailed here is one T cell receptor (beta chain). This entry is derived from a study of blood T cell repertoires in COVID-19. Across the whole study: Nucleic acid was either cDNA or gDNA, and it came from T cells, B-cell-depleted T cells, or PBMCs.

The authors' processing: The authors estimated nucleated cell counts from reference gene primer amplification. Assay: immunoSEQ multiplex PCR; the TCRdb copy retains only in-frame clones and omits some. That table is the source of V, J and clone size, and D and trimming were worked out from the DNA. The data show about 340,000 clones, about four fifths seen once. The source is a man between 25 and 39 years old with active or convalescent COVID-19. The sequencing sample was made of peripheral blood.

CDR3 region: CASESRAGIQETQYF. Here the CDR3 DNA reads TGCGCCAGTGAAAGTAGAGCGGGCATCCAAGAGACCCAGTACTTC. The genes are TRBV10-1 and TRBJ2-5, with D tentatively TRBD2 (6 bases). Germline V gene lookup returns CDR1 WNHNN and CDR2 SYGVQD (reference sequence). This CDR3 comprises 15 residues. Trimming cost V 9 bases and J 1 base, with 18 bases left between them.